This TCR beta chain was obtained from a study of T cells in Graves' hyperthyroidism and ophthalmopathy. This CDR3 comprises 17 residues. In germline, CDR1 is LNHDA, CDR2 SQIVND (reference sequence). Trimming at V came to 3 bases and at J to 2 bases, leaving 8 bases not matched to a gene. The CDR3 regions of TCR beta were amplified from RNA transcripts. First-round RT-PCR with HTBI primers amplified the TCR CDR3 region. TCRdb processed the multiplex PCR reads anew with MiXCR; each CDR3 protein has one entry. The repertoire holds about 560,000 distinct CDR3 sequences, approximately 15% seen once, with 15% to 20% in the top ten. A few counts support this clonotype.

Sequencing was carried out using blood. The TCR originated in a woman under 30 with Graves' hyperthyroidism. This chain joins TRBV19 and TRBJ2-7, with 12 bases matching TRBD2. For the CDR3, the DNA is TGTGCCAGTAGTATGGACATCAGACTAGCGGGGGCCTACGAGCAGTACTTC. Amino acids: CASSMDIRLAGAYEQYF. Combining the CDR3 with reference TRBV19 and TRBJ2-7 gives the whole variable domain DGGITQSPKYLFRKEGQNVTLSCEQNLNHDAMYWYRQDPGQGLRLIYYSQIVNDFQKGDIAEGYSVSREKKESFPLTVTSAQKNPTAFYLCASSMDIRLAGAYEQYFGPGTRLTVT.